This T cell receptor beta chain came from a study of identical twins. General study results and limits: Potential partial confounding of zero-insertion analyses by invariant MAIT and iNKT cells was noted.

To note about this clonotype: The antigen is undetermined.

MiXCR, applied by TCRdb to the 5' RACE reads, yields one record per CDR3 protein. This table has about 250,000 distinct CDR3 sequences, around 8.3% appearing once. The CDR3 runs 16 residues. Trimming left V 1 base short and J 3 bases short, with 14 bases between. Germline V CDR1 and CDR2: SGHDT, YYEEEE. The data were also submitted as part of a second study, on yellow fever vaccine responses in identical twins. As that study records: Twins reportedly mounted vaccine T cell responses that seemed partly convergent, partly personalized.

The sample comprised CD8+ T cells sorted from blood. The gene calls are TRBV5-6 and TRBJ2-1, with D hard to call. The clonotype comes from a woman aged 18-29 years in good health. Written as DNA, the CDR3 is TGTGCCAGCAGCTTGATACGAGCGTTGGACTACAATGAGCAGTTCTTC. It specifies CASSLIRALDYNEQFF.